This TCR beta chain was found in a study of a mutant IDH1 vaccine in newly diagnosed glioma. Study-wide background: Patients received eight vaccinations in weeks 1, 3, 5, 7, 11, 15, 19, 23.

Time point defined: week 23, last vaccination. Topical imiquimod was applied with each vaccine dose, which held 300 ug of mutant IDH1 20-mer peptide. Concerning this clone itself: What it binds is not known.

From germline, CDR1 is SGHAT and CDR2 FQNNGV. The CDR3 is made up of 16 amino acids. V lost 1 base, J lost 4 bases, and 6 bases stayed unmatched. Study outcomes and limitations: Vaccine-induced immune responses were detected in around 93% of patients.

TCRdb's table, derived via immunoSEQ multiplex PCR, lists solely in-frame clones and lacks some. The table shows about 38,000 clones, with 75% to 85% occurring only once. This receptor was obtained from a man aged 35 to 55 with glioma. J is TRBJ2-1 and V is TRBV11-2; 8 bases are shared with TRBD2. The material sequenced was PBMCs, taken from a glioma patient whose treatment included an IDH1 peptide vaccine. Here the CDR3 DNA reads TGTGCCAGCAGCTTAGCAATAGGACTAGCTTACAATGAGCAGTTCTTC. It yields the protein CASSLAIGLAYNEQFF.